The clone carrying this T cell receptor beta chain turned up a few times. Antigen specificity is unknown. One end of the junction varies from germline; a read error may be responsible. Germline assignment: CDR1 SGHTA and CDR2 FQGNSA. The CDR3 is 15 residues long. From 300 to 450 ng of RNA, a library with molecular barcoded alpha/delta and beta/gamma adaptors was made. TCRdb independently ran MiXCR on the reads; one entry per CDR3 protein. The sample lists 35,000 to 50,000 distinct CDR3 sequences; 14% were seen once. These data come from a study of read filtering for tumor transcriptome and immune sequencing. About the research overall: DNase treatment preceded whole-transcriptome library preparation. TCR-mapped reads were about 3.5 to 11 million with IR-seq versus about 85 to 1273 with RNA-seq.

Study-level results: Correlation between methods rose after single-read clonotypes were removed.

The chain recombines TRBV7-2 with TRBJ1-5; TRBD1 is a possible D gene (5 bases). The source is a donor at least 40 years old with multiple myeloma. Sequencing input: a population of CD138-negative cells sorted from bone marrow. For the CDR3, the DNA is TGTGCCAGCAGCTTAGCAATGACAGATTATCAGCCCCAGCACTTT. Protein sequence: CASSLAMTDYQPQHF.